One and the same sample provided the 21 T cell receptor beta chains below, sequenced in a study of blood T cell repertoires in COVID-19 (dated by TCRdb to the early 2020s). The library was built by means of the immunoSEQ multiplex PCR assay. TCRdb provides this immuneACCESS table in a form limited to in-frame rearrangements. Some clones are lacking; in checked studies, under half of them reflect an unresolved V gene, and why the rest are absent is not known. The sample includes about 190,000 clones, with over 75% observed a single time. The top ten hold roughly 12% of the sample. Source material: peripheral blood. The receptors stem from a man aged 50-60 years who had recovered from COVID-19.

The V gene is TRBV10-3, the J gene TRBJ2-2; 7 positions agree with TRBD1. J was trimmed by 5 bases and V by 6 bases; bases with no gene match: 9. The CDR3 is 15 amino acids. Germline V gene lookup returns CDR1 ENHRY and CDR2 SYGVKD. CDR3 amino acids: CAISQKTGSTGELFF. The CDR3 nucleotides read TGTGCCATCAGCCAGAAGACAGGGTCGACCGGGGAGCTGTTTTTT.

The V gene is TRBV19, the J gene TRBJ2-1, with 8 bases identical to TRBD2. Germline values: CDR1 LNHDA, CDR2 SQIVND (reference sequence). V gave up 3 bases and J gave up 7 bases; unmatched junction bases: 14. This CDR3 contains 17 residues. The CDR3: CASSMSLAGGFQNEQFF. DNA of the CDR3: TGTGCCAGTAGTATGAGTCTAGCGGGCGGGTTCCAAAATGAGCAGTTCTTC. Drawing the rest from reference TRBV19 and TRBJ2-1, the complete variable domain is DGGITQSPKYLFRKEGQNVTLSCEQNLNHDAMYWYRQDPGQGLRLIYYSQIVNDFQKGDIAEGYSVSREKKESFPLTVTSAQKNPTAFYLCASSMSLAGGFQNEQFFGPGTRLTVL.

With regard to this clone: This may stem from a read error, because a much larger clone lies one nucleotide away. At the DNA level, this CDR3 is encoded by other sequences in the same sample as well. This sequence joins TRBV27 and TRBJ1-1; tentative D call: TRBD1 (5 bases). This CDR3 is built from 14 residues. With 5 bases removed from V and 1 base from J, the gap between germline ends came to 11 bases. The germline CDR1 and CDR2 sequences are MNHEY and SMNVEV (reference sequence). CDR3 nucleotide sequence: TGTGCCAGCAGTCTACAGACAGCGAACACTGAAGCTTTCTTT. It yields the protein CASSLQTANTEAFF.

V is TRBV11-3 and J is TRBJ2-7; 8 bases match TRBD1. The J segment lost 3 bases and the V segment lost 5 bases, leaving 6 bases of the junction unmatched. Germline V gene lookup returns CDR1 SGHNT and CDR2 YENEEA. The CDR3 runs to 14 residues. This chain's CDR3 is CASSQGAGNYEQYF. The CDR3 bases are TGTGCCAGCAGCCAGGGGGCAGGGAACTACGAGCAGTACTTC.

This sequence joins TRBV5-1 and TRBJ2-3; TRBD2 might be the D (6 bases). The CDR3 spans 14 residues. The V and J ends lost 0 bases and 2 bases respectively, with 7 bases between them. Germline loops: CDR1 SGHRS, CDR2 YFSETQ. CDR3 coding DNA: TGCGCCAGCAGCTTGGTAGCGGACACAGATACGCAGTATTTT. Its protein product is CASSLVADTDTQYF.

The chain uses TRBV7-9 and TRBJ2-3, with 9 bases matching TRBD2. The CDR3 has 16 amino acids. CDR1 SEHNR and CDR2 FQNEAQ come from the germline V gene (reference sequence). Trimming took 3 bases from V and 0 from J; bases not matched to a gene: 4. The CDR3: CASSFGAGGSTDTQYF. CDR3 coding DNA: TGTGCCAGCAGCTTTGGAGCGGGAGGCAGCACAGATACGCAGTATTTT.

J is TRBJ2-5 and V is TRBV28; TRBD1 matches 10 bases. With V trimmed by 6 bases and J by 3 bases, 7 bases remained unmatched. The CDR3 extends over 15 amino acids. Germline V CDR1 and CDR2: MDHEN, SYDVKM. The CDR3 DNA reads TGTGCCAGCAGAACCGGGACAGGGGCAGAAGAGACCCAGTACTTC. As protein: CASRTGTGAEETQYF.

The chain links TRBV7-3 to TRBJ1-1, with D perhaps TRBD1 (6 bases). This CDR3 has 14 residues. Trimming left V 5 bases short and J 3 bases short, with 13 bases between. Germline values: CDR1 SGHTA, CDR2 FQGTGA. The CDR3: CASSRSGADTEAFF. The CDR3 DNA reads TGTGCCAGCAGCCGATCAGGGGCGGACACTGAAGCTTTCTTT.

The V call is TRBV10-3, the J call TRBJ2-3; TRBD1 might be the D (6 bases). Trimming left V 8 bases short and J 1 base short, with 16 bases between. CDR1 and CDR2 from the germline V gene are ENHRY and SYGVKD. The CDR3 contains 15 residues. Written as DNA, the CDR3 is TGTGCCATCGCAGGGAAGGACAGACGCACAGATACGCAGTATTTT. It is translated as CAIAGKDRRTDTQYF.

The chain is built from TRBV27 and TRBJ2-2, with 8 positions matching TRBD2. Germline assignment: CDR1 MNHEY and CDR2 SMNVEV (reference sequence). This CDR3 has 15 residues. V shed 3 bases and J 1 base; nucleotides not matched to a gene: 1. CDR3: CASSFSGMNTGELFF. The CDR3 region has the DNA TGTGCCAGCAGTTTTAGCGGGATGAACACCGGGGAGCTGTTTTTT.

The chain couples TRBV5-1 to TRBJ2-2; 8 bases are a match to TRBD2. This CDR3 region has 15 residues. Germline CDR1 reads SGHRS; CDR2 reads YFSETQ. The ends lost 3 bases at V and 6 bases at J; junction bases unmatched: 7. CDR3 coding DNA: TGCGCCAGCAGCTCGAGCGGGAGCGGAGCCGGGGAGCTGTTTTTT. It encodes CASSSSGSGAGELFF.

This clone has more than one count but fewer than ten. The chain recombines TRBV19 with TRBJ2-4, with TRBD1 matching over 7 bases. The CDR3 contains 17 residues. CDR1 and CDR2 from the germline V gene are LNHDA and SQIVND (reference sequence). The trim removed 0 bases at V and 0 bases at J, leaving 5 bases unmatched. CDR3 sequence (DNA): TGTGCCAGTAGTATAGACCCCAGGGGGTTAGCCAAAAACATTCAGTACTTC. Amino acid sequence: CASSIDPRGLAKNIQYF.

The J gene is TRBJ1-5, the V gene TRBV28; unclear D gene. The V gene's germline CDR1 is MDHEN and CDR2 SYDVKM. With 3 bases removed from V and 3 bases from J, the gap between germline ends came to 12 bases. The CDR3 extends over 15 amino acids. Here the CDR3 reads CASSFFGQINQPQHF. CDR3 bases: TGTGCCAGCAGTTTCTTTGGTCAGATCAATCAGCCCCAGCATTTT.

The chain carries TRBV6-5 and TRBJ1-2, with D possibly TRBD1 on 5 matching bases. Germline lookup yields CDR1 MNHEY and CDR2 SVGAGI. The CDR3 is made up of 12 amino acids. The V gene lost 8 bases and the J gene lost 3 bases, with 10 bases spanning the gap. The CDR3 DNA reads TGTGCCAGCCGTCGGGGGGACTATGGCTACACCTTC. Its protein is CASRRGDYGYTF.

Only one count was recorded for this clone. The chain links TRBV7-2 to TRBJ2-1; D is possibly TRBD1 (6 bases). This CDR3 spans 16 amino acids. Germline V gene sequence: CDR1 SGHTA, CDR2 FQGNSA. Between the trimmed V and J ends, which lost 5 bases and 0 bases, there was a span of 14 bases. The CDR3 DNA is TGTGCCAGCAGCCATGGGACACGCTACTCCTACAATGAGCAGTTCTTC. Amino acids: CASSHGTRYSYNEQFF.

Concerning this clone itself: A junction boundary mismatches the germline segment, possibly from a read error. V gene TRBV6-2 or TRBV6-3 combines with J gene TRBJ1-1, with TRBD1 matching 7 bases. Germline CDR1 reads MNHEY; CDR2 reads SVGEGT. The CDR3 covers 14 residues. This chain's CDR3 is CASSDSDRPTEAFF. In DNA, the CDR3 is TGTGCCAGCAGTGACTCGGACAGGCCCACTGAAGCTTTCTTT.

This chain uses TRBV18 with TRBJ2-3; D perhaps matches TRBD2 (5 bases). Trimming cost V 4 bases and J 5 bases, with 13 bases left between them. From germline, CDR1 is KGHSH and CDR2 LQKENI. This CDR3 is 14 amino acids long. CDR3 loop: CASSLASSEDTQYF. The CDR3 region has the DNA TGTGCCAGCTCACTGGCTAGCAGTGAAGATACGCAGTATTTT.

J is TRBJ2-7 and V is TRBV29-1; 7 bases are a match to TRBD2. This CDR3 spans 15 amino acids. Germline V gene lookup returns CDR1 SQVTM and CDR2 ANQGSEA. The J segment lost 3 bases and the V segment lost 2 bases, leaving 10 bases of the junction unmatched. CDR3 DNA: TGCAGCGTTGAACAAGGTAGTGGGGGGGGCTACGAGCAGTACTTC. The encoded protein is CSVEQGSGGGYEQYF.

The rearrangement uses TRBV15 and TRBJ2-7; D might be TRBD1 (5 bases). Trimming stripped 0 bases from V and 7 bases from J, with 13 bases between. The CDR3 has 14 residues. Germline values: CDR1 LNHNV, CDR2 YYDKDF (reference sequence). Here the CDR3 reads CATSRDDSQGEQYF. As DNA, the CDR3 is TGTGCCACCAGCAGAGACGACAGCCAAGGGGAGCAGTACTTC. The full variable domain, rest sourced from reference TRBV15 and TRBJ2-7, is DAMVIQNPRYQVTQFGKPVTLSCSQTLNHNVMYWYQQKSSQAPKLLFHYYDKDFNNEADTPDNFQSRRPNTSFCFLDIRSPGLGDTAMYLCATSRDDSQGEQYFGPGTRLTVT.

This rearrangement joins TRBV28 to TRBJ2-6; possible D gene TRBD1, 6 bases. Per the germline V gene, CDR1 is MDHEN and CDR2 is SYDVKM. V was cut by 4 bases and J by 0 bases, with 13 bases left in between. CDR3 length: 17 amino acids. The CDR3 sequence: CASSSTTGSSGANVLTF. The CDR3 DNA follows: TGTGCCAGCAGTTCAACTACAGGGTCCTCTGGGGCCAACGTCCTGACTTTC.

The chain employs TRBV18 and TRBJ2-3, with TRBD2 matching over 14 bases. The V and J ends lost 2 bases and 4 bases, in that order; junction bases with no gene match: 5. This CDR3 comprises 17 residues. In germline, CDR1 is KGHSH, CDR2 LQKENI. CDR3 sequence (DNA): TGTGCCAGCTCACCAGGGACTAGCGGGAGAGGAGCAGATACGCAGTATTTT. This translates into CASSPGTSGRGADTQYF. Combining the CDR3 with reference TRBV18 and TRBJ2-3 gives the whole variable domain NAGVMQNPRHLVRRRGQEARLRCSPMKGHSHVYWYRQLPEEGLKFMVYLQKENIIDESGMPKERFSAEFPKEGPSILRIQQVVRGDSAAYFCASSPGTSGRGADTQYFGPGTRLTVL.